One and the same sample provided the 10 T cell receptor beta chains below, sequenced in a study of T cells in Graves' hyperthyroidism and ophthalmopathy. Regions amplified from RNA transcripts were the TCR beta CDR3 regions. During a first-round RT-PCR of the TCR CDR3, the HTBI primer set was used. TCRdb redid the calling of the multiplex PCR reads with MiXCR, one entry per CDR3 protein. The table has about 250,000 distinct CDR3 sequences, approximately 23% seen once. Material: blood. The origin of the receptors is a man aged 30 to 39 with Graves' ophthalmopathy.

This chain connects TRBV2 to TRBJ2-5, with 10 bases lining up with TRBD2. Germline CDR1 SNHLY, CDR2 FYNNEI. This CDR3 has 16 residues. J was trimmed by 2 bases and V by 6 bases; bases with no gene match: 9. The CDR3 protein is CASSPRLAGKQETQYF. The CDR3 DNA reads TGTGCCAGCAGCCCAAGACTAGCGGGTAAACAAGAGACCCAGTACTTC.

This clonotype was detected only a few times. The chain has TRBV7-8 and TRBJ2-5; 10 bases match TRBD2. The V segment lost 3 bases and the J segment 3 bases; nucleotides outside the gene matches: 10. The germline gives CDR1 SGHVS, CDR2 FQNEAQ. The CDR3 has 17 amino acids. This CDR3 reads CASSFPLSGRAEETQYF. The CDR3 coding sequence is TGTGCCAGCAGCTTCCCCCTAAGCGGGAGGGCGGAAGAGACCCAGTACTTC.

This clonotype has at least ten counts. V usage is TRBV11-2 and J usage is TRBJ2-1, with 8 bases aligning to TRBD2. This CDR3 is 15 amino acids long. J was trimmed by 6 bases and V by 5 bases; bases with no gene match: 9. Per the germline V gene, CDR1 is SGHAT and CDR2 is FQNNGV. The CDR3 loop reads CASSRSGNTFNEQFF. DNA for the CDR3: TGTGCCAGCAGCCGTAGCGGGAACACCTTCAATGAGCAGTTCTTC.

The genes are TRBV15 and TRBJ2-7; D is unclear. The CDR3 totals 11 residues. The germline gives CDR1 LNHNV, CDR2 YYDKDF (reference sequence). Between the trimmed V and J ends, which lost 0 bases and 6 bases, there was a span of 3 bases. DNA for the CDR3: TGTGCCACCAGCAGAGATGGCGAGCAGTACTTC. It yields the protein CATSRDGEQYF.

CDR3 in DNA: TGTGCCAGCAGCATGCCGGGACTAGTAGGGAGTGAGCAGTTCTTC. This encodes CASSMPGLVGSEQFF. This rearrangement joins TRBV28 to TRBJ2-1; 8 bases align to TRBD2. V shed 6 bases and J 9 bases; nucleotides not matched to a gene: 13. The CDR3 runs to 15 residues. Germline V lookup: CDR1 MDHEN, CDR2 SYDVKM.

This clonotype was counted a few times. The chain employs TRBV25-1 and TRBJ2-6; D is unresolved. Trimming shortened V by 1 base and J by 0 bases, and 19 bases separated the two germline ends. This CDR3 has 20 amino acids. CDR1 MGHDK and CDR2 SYGVNS come from the germline V gene. The CDR3 DNA reads as TGTGCCAGCAGTGAATTGCGGCGTAGGACGGACGGCTCTGGGGCCAACGTCCTGACTTTC. Amino acid sequence: CASSELRRRTDGSGANVLTF. Full variable domain (remainder filled in from reference TRBV25-1 and TRBJ2-6): EADIYQTPRYLVIGTGKKITLECSQTMGHDKMYWYQQDPGMELHLIHYSYGVNSTEKGDLSSESTVSRIRTEHFPLTLESARPSHTSQYLCASSELRRRTDGSGANVLTFGAGSRLTVL.

The chain has TRBV7-6 and TRBJ2-7, with TRBD2 identical over 11 bases. Trimming removed 3 bases from V and 4 bases from J; junction bases left unmatched: 5. CDR3 length: 15 residues. Germline lookup yields CDR1 SGHVS and CDR2 FNYEAQ. The CDR3 DNA sequence: TGTGCCAGCAGCTTTGGGACTAGCGGAAATTACGAGCAGTACTTC. This encodes CASSFGTSGNYEQYF.

The J gene is TRBJ1-6, the V gene TRBV20-1; TRBD1 matches 7 bases. The germline V gene encodes CDR1 DFQATT and CDR2 SNEGSKA (reference sequence). The CDR3 covers 15 residues. V was clipped by 4 bases and J by 5 bases; unmatched bases: 8. The CDR3 reads CSAKSGGVNNSPLHF. DNA for the CDR3: TGCAGTGCTAAGTCAGGGGGTGTCAATAATTCACCCCTCCACTTT.

A few counts support this clonotype. This sequence joins TRBV20-1 and TRBJ2-1; 9 bases match TRBD1. Germline loops: CDR1 DFQATT, CDR2 SNEGSKA (reference sequence). The CDR3 is 15 amino acids. V shed 6 bases and J 3 bases; nucleotides not matched to a gene: 9. CDR3 bases: TGCAGTGCCCATTCGTGGACAGGGGACTACAATGAGCAGTTCTTC. Translating it yields CSAHSWTGDYNEQFF.

This clonotype was seen repeatedly, ten times or more. The chain couples TRBV12-3 or TRBV12-4 to TRBJ2-3, with a tentative D call TRBD1 (5 bases). With 6 bases removed from V and 4 bases from J, the gap between germline ends came to 14 bases. The CDR3 totals 14 residues. The CDR3 loop is CASSRQSTPDTQYF. The CDR3 DNA sequence: TGTGCCAGCAGCAGACAGAGCACACCAGATACGCAGTATTTT.